A selection of T cell receptor beta chains follows, all from one sample in a study of T cell responses to AZD1222 COVID-19 vaccine. TCRdb's table, derived via immunoSEQ multiplex PCR, lists solely in-frame clones and lacks some. The table lists roughly 66,000 clones, roughly 84% of them singletons. The sample in question was peripheral blood, obtained on day 0 of AZD1222 vaccination. These TCRs come from an adult in good health. CDR3s leave out the opening cysteine and the closing phenylalanine or tryptophan. Fields, in order: D gene, clone size, J gene, V gene, CDR3 protein. The D gene is left open where the match is weak. The size field is filled for only some rows; it gives once, few, many or a size class.

. few TRBJ2-7 TRBV11-2 ASSLGEGTHSYEQY
. . TRBJ2-1 TRBV5-8 ASPHNYLQGDRNEQF
. . TRBJ2-7 TRBV5-1 ASSIQGSGEQY
TRBD1 . TRBJ2-7 TRBV5-1 ASMTGQGYEQY
. . TRBJ2-2 TRBV4-3 ASSQVAGRGTGELF
TRBD2 . TRBJ2-7 TRBV28 ASSLLAATSYEQY
. . TRBJ2-1 TRBV6-1 ASSERDFLVPNEQF
. . TRBJ2-5 TRBV5-1 ASSLVPAQETQY
TRBD1 . TRBJ2-2 TRBV7-9 ASSSDGTDQTGELF
. . TRBJ2-7 TRBV2 ASSPDNRYEQY
. . TRBJ2-3 TRBV9 ASRSWGGPADTQY
. . TRBJ2-3 TRBV7-9 ASSSPGLVSTDTQY
. . TRBJ2-3 TRBV7-2 ASSLNEAPDTQY
TRBD2 once TRBJ2-1 TRBV4-2 ASSQERSSGGVNEQF
. . TRBJ1-1 TRBV2 ASSSSLNTEAF
. . TRBJ2-7 TRBV27 ASSFSQGHIKYEQY
TRBD1 . TRBJ2-3 TRBV5-1 ASSPSGTGGSTQY
. few TRBJ2-5 TRBV19 ASSMIGGRGTQY
TRBD1 . TRBJ1-1 TRBV7-2 ASSSATGLNTEAF
TRBD1 . TRBJ2-6 TRBV2 ASSVGQGLSGANVLT
. . TRBJ1-6 TRBV12-5 ASGLVLGAFDSPLH
TRBD1 . TRBJ2-3 TRBV4-2 ASSSKGAEDRDTQY
. . TRBJ2-6 TRBV2 ASSELAYVGSGANVLT
TRBD1 . TRBJ1-3 TRBV7-2 ASSLLRGQRGNTIY
. . TRBJ2-1 TRBV19 ASSIGQGTNEQF
. . TRBJ1-1 TRBV6-5 ASSYSSMGTEAF
. . TRBJ1-1 TRBV7-9 ASSQGNTEAF
TRBD1 once TRBJ1-6 TRBV18 ASSPSTGQGNSPLH
TRBD1 medium-sized TRBJ2-7 TRBV4-3 ASSQDGTGGEQY
. . TRBJ1-4 TRBV6-2/TRBV6-3 ASSWNRATNEKLF
TRBD1 . TRBJ1-2 TRBV25-1 ASSGEAGQFNYGYT
. . TRBJ1-4 TRBV12-3/TRBV12-4 ASTPLVREKLF
. . TRBJ1-5 TRBV10-3 AIREDLNQPQH
TRBD2 medium-sized TRBJ2-1 TRBV5-1 ASSVTSGSYNEQF
TRBD1 . TRBJ1-4 TRBV28 ASSLPQGATIATNEKLF
. once TRBJ1-1 TRBV30 AWSWGFHTDYLEAF
TRBD1 . TRBJ2-7 TRBV18 ASSQGQEDEQY
. few TRBJ1-6 TRBV5-6 ASSLGGSKNSPLH
. . TRBJ1-5 TRBV19 ASSVRDSNQPQH
TRBD1 . TRBJ1-5 TRBV2 ASSARQGAYQPQH
. . TRBJ2-7 TRBV5-6 ASSFRAAEQY
. . TRBJ1-4 TRBV29-1 SVEGGGAAEKLF
TRBD1 . TRBJ2-7 TRBV27 ASSPRDRAKQY
. . TRBJ1-3 TRBV19 ASLTSSGNTIY
. . TRBJ1-2 TRBV27 ASSWSGGYYYGYT